Below, 7 T cell receptor beta chains from the same sample are listed, as sequenced in a study of T-cell reconstitution after alpha-beta-depleted transplantation in children. No cognate antigen is known for these TCRs. Whole-study findings and limits: Among T cells one year after transplant, newly produced cells accounted for most counts and diversity.

Library preparation (for TCRbeta) was performed with unique molecular identifiers. TCRdb re-called the PCR reads through MiXCR, storing one row per CDR3 protein. The sample lists about 300,000 distinct CDR3 sequences, about 7.3% occurring once. Source: peripheral blood, taken 360 days after TCRalphabeta/CD19-depleted stem cell transplant. The receptors stem from a female patient aged 2-10 years who had a stem cell transplant for Fanconi anemia, so the T cells may come from the graft donor.

This clonotype was seen many times. The chain combines TRBV7-3 with TRBJ2-3; either TRBD1 or TRBD2 may fit D (5 bases each). CDR3 size: 16 residues. Germline V gene sequence: CDR1 SGHTA, CDR2 FQGTGA. V dropped 0 bases and J dropped 0 bases, with 10 bases sitting between them. CDR3 sequence reads: CASSLTGRQSTDTQYF. DNA of the CDR3: TGTGCCAGCAGCTTAACGGGGAGACAGAGCACAGATACGCAGTATTTT.

This clonotype turned up a few times. V usage is TRBV7-2 and J usage is TRBJ2-5; 11 bases fit TRBD2. Germline CDR1 SGHTA, CDR2 FQGNSA. There are 16 residues in the CDR3. The ends lost 5 bases at V and 1 base at J; junction bases unmatched: 6. The CDR3 spells CASSPHLAGGQETQYF. The CDR3 DNA sequence: TGTGCCAGCAGCCCCCATCTAGCGGGGGGCCAAGAGACCCAGTACTTC.

The CDR3 here is CASSLPGRHSGANVLTF. The CDR3 nucleotides are TGTGCCAGCAGCCTCCCGGGTCGCCACTCTGGGGCCAACGTCCTGACTTTC. V gene TRBV7-2 combines with J gene TRBJ2-6; D remains unclear. This CDR3 is built from 17 residues. V was shortened by 5 bases and J by 0 bases, with 14 bases between the two germline ends. The germline V gene encodes CDR1 SGHTA and CDR2 FQGNSA.

This clonotype came up many times. The chain combines TRBV6-2 or TRBV6-3 with TRBJ1-5; D remains unclear. Germline V CDR1 and CDR2: MNHEY, SVGEGT. The CDR3 has 15 amino acids. Trimming removed 6 bases from V and 6 bases from J, with 18 bases in between. The CDR3 DNA follows: TGTGCCAGCAGCCCTCCCTGGGGTCTTAGTCAGCCCCAGCATTTT. It yields the protein CASSPPWGLSQPQHF.

This clonotype was found a few times. The chain joins TRBV7-8 to TRBJ2-5; no firm D call. The CDR3 totals 11 residues. The germline V gene encodes CDR1 SGHVS and CDR2 FQNEAQ. The V and J ends lost 1 base and 9 bases respectively, with 6 bases between them. CDR3 region: CASSLGAAQYF. Here the CDR3 DNA reads TGTGCCAGCAGCTTAGGGGCCGCCCAGTACTTC.

V gene TRBV27 combines with J gene TRBJ2-5; TRBD2 is a possible D gene (7 bases). This CDR3 comprises 14 residues. Trimming shortened V by 9 bases and J by 7 bases, and 21 bases separated the two germline ends. Germline CDR1 reads MNHEY; CDR2 reads SMNVEV (reference sequence). The CDR3 nucleotides read TGTGCCAGTAGCCCCGGGGGGCCAGAGGGGACCCAGTACTTC. As protein: CASSPGGPEGTQYF.

The chain joins TRBV3-1 to TRBJ2-1; D not resolved. From germline, CDR1 is LGHDT and CDR2 YNNKEL (reference sequence). The CDR3 has 17 amino acids. Trimming removed 3 bases from V and 0 bases from J, with 15 bases in between. The CDR3 loop reads CASSHRLLEISYNEQFF. The CDR3 nucleotides are TGTGCCAGCAGCCACAGACTTCTAGAAATCTCCTACAATGAGCAGTTCTTC.